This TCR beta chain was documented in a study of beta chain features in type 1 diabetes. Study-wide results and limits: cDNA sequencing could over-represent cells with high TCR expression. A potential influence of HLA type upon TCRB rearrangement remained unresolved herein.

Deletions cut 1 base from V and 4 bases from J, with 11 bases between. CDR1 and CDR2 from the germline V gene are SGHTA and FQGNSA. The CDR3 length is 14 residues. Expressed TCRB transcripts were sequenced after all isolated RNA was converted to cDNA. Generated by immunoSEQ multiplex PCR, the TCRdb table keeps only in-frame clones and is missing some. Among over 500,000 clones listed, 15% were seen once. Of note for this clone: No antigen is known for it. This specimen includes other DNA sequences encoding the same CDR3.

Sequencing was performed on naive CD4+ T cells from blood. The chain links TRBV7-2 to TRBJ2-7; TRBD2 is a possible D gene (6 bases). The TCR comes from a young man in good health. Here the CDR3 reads CASSLGQGGYEQYF. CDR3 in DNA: TGTGCCAGCAGCTTAGGTCAGGGAGGATACGAGCAGTACTTC.